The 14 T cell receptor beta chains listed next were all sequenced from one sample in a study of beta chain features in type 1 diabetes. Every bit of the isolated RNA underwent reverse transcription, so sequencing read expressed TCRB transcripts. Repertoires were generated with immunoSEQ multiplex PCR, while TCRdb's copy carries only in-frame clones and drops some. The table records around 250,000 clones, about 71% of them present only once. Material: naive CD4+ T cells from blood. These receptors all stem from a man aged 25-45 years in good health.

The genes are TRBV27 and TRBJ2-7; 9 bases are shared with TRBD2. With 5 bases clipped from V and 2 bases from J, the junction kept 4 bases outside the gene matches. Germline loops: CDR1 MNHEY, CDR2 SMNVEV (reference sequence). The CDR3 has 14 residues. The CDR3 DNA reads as TGTGCCAGCAGTCGGACTAGCGTCGCCTACGAGCAGTACTTC. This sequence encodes CASSRTSVAYEQYF.

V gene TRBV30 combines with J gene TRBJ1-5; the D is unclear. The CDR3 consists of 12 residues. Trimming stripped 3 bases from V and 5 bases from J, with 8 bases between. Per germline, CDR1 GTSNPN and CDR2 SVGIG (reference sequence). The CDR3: CAWSRADQPQHF. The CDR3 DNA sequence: TGTGCCTGGAGCCGGGCCGATCAGCCCCAGCATTTT.

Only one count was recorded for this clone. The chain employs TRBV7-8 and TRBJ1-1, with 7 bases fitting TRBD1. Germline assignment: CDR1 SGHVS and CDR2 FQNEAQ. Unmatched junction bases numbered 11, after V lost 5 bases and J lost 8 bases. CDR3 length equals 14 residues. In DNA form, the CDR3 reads TGTGCCAGCAGCCCCCCAAGGGACAGTAAAGAAGCTTTCTTT. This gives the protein CASSPPRDSKEAFF.

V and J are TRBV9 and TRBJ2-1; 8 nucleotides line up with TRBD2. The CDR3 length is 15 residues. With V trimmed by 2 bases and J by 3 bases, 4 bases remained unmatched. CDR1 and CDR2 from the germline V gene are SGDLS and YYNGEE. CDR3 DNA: TGTGCCAGCAGCGTGACCGGGACTAGCTACAATGAGCAGTTCTTC. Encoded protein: CASSVTGTSYNEQFF. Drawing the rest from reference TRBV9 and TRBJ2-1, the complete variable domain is DSGVTQTPKHLITATGQRVTLRCSPRSGDLSVYWYQQSLDQGLQFLIQYYNGEERAKGNILERFSAQQFPDLHSELNLSSLELGDSALYFCASSVTGTSYNEQFFGPGTRLTVL.

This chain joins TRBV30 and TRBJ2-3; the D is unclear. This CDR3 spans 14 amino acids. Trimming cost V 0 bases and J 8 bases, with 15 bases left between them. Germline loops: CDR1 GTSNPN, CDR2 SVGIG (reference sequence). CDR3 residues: CAWSVGLKRSTQYF. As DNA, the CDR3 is TGTGCCTGGAGTGTCGGGCTGAAGAGGTCTACGCAGTATTTT.

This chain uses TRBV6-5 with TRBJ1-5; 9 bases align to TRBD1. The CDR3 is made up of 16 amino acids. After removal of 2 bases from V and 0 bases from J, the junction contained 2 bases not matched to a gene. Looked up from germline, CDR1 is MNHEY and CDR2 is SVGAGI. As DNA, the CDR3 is TGTGCCAGCAGTTACAGACAGGGGGGTAGCAATCAGCCCCAGCATTTT. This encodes CASSYRQGGSNQPQHF.

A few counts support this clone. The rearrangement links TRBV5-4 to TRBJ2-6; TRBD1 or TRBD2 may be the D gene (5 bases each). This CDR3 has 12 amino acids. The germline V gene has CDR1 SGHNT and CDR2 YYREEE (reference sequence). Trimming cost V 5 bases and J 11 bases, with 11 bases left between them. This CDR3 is CASRPVGDVLTF. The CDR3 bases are TGTGCCAGCAGGCCCGTGGGGGACGTCCTGACTTTC.

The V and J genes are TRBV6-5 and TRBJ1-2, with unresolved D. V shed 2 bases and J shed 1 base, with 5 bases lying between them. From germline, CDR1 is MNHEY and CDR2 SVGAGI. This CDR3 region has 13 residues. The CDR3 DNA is TGTGCCAGCAGTTACGGGATTAACTATGGCTACACCTTC. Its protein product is CASSYGINYGYTF.

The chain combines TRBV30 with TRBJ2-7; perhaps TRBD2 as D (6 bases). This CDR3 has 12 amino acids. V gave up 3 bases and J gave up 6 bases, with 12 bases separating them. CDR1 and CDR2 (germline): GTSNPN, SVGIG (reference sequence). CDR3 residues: CAWSGGASEQYF. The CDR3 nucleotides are TGTGCCTGGAGCGGCGGGGCCTCCGAGCAGTACTTC. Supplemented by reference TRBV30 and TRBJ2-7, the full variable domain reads SQTIHQWPATLVQPVGSPLSLECTVEGTSNPNLYWYRQAAGRGLQLLFYSVGIGQISSEVPQNLSASRPQDRQFILSSKKLLLSDSGFYLCAWSGGASEQYFGPGTRLTVT.

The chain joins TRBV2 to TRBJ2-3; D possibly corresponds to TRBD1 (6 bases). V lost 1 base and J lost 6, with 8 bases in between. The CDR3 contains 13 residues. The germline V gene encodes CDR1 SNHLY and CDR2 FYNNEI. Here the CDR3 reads CASSEDRADTQYF. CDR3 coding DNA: TGTGCCAGCAGTGAAGACAGGGCCGATACGCAGTATTTT.

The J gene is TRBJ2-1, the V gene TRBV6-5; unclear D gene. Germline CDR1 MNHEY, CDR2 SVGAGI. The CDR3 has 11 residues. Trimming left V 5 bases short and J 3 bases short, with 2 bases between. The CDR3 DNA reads TGTGCCAGCAGTCTCTACAATGAGCAGTTCTTC. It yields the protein CASSLYNEQFF.

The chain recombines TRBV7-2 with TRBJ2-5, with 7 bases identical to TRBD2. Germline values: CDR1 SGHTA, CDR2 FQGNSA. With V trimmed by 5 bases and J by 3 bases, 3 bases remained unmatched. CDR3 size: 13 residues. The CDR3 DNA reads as TGTGCCAGCAGCCAGCGGGGCGAAGAGACCCAGTACTTC. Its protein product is CASSQRGEETQYF.

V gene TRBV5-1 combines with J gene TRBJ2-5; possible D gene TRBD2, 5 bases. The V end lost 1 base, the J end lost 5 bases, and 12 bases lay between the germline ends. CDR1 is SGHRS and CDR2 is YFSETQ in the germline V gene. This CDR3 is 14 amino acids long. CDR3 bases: TGCGCCAGCAGCTTGAACGGGGTAGGGGAGACCCAGTACTTC. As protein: CASSLNGVGETQYF.

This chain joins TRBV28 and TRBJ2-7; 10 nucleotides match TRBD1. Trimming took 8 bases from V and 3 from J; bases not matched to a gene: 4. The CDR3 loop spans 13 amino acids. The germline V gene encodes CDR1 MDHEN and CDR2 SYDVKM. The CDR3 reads CASEDRGNYEQYF. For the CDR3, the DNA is TGTGCCAGCGAGGACAGGGGGAACTACGAGCAGTACTTC.